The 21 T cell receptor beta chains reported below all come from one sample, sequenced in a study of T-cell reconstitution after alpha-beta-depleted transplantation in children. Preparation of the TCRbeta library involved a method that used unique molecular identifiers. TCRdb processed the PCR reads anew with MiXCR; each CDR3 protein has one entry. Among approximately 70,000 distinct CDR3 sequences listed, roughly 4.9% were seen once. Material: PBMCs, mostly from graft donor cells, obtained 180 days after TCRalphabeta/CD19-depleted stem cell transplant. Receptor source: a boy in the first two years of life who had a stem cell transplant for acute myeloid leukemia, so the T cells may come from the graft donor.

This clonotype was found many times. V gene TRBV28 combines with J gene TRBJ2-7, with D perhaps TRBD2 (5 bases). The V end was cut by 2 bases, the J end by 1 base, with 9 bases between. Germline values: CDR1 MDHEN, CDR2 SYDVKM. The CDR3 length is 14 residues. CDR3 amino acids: CASSLGRTSYEQYV. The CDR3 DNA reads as TGTGCCAGCAGTTTAGGGCGGACTTCCTACGAGCAGTACGTC.

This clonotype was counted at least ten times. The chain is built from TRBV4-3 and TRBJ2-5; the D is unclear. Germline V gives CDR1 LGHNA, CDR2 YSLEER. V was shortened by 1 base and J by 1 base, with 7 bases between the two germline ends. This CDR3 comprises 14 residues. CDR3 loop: CASSQGWSQETQYF. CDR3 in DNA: TGCGCCAGCAGCCAAGGATGGAGCCAAGAGACCCAGTACTTC.

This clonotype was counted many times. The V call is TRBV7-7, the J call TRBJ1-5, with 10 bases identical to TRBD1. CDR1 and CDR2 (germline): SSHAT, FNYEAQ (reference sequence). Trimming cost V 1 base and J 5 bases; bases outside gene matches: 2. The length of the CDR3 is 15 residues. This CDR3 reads CASSLDGTGDQPQHF. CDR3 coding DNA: TGTGCCAGCAGCTTAGATGGGACAGGGGATCAGCCCCAGCATTTT.

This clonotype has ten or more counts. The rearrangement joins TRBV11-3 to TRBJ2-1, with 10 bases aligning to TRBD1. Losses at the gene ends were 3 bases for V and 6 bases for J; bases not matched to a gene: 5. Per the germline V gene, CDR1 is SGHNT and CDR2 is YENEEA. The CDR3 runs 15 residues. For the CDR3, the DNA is TGTGCCAGCAGCTTCACCGGGACAGGGGTCAATGAGCAGTTCTTC. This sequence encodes CASSFTGTGVNEQFF.

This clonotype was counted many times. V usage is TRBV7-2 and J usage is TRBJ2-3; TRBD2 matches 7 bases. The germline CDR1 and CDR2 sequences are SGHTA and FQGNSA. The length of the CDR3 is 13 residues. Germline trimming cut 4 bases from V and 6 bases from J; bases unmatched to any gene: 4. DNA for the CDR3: TGTGCCAGCAGCTGGGACTATCCCGATACGCAGTATTTT. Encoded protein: CASSWDYPDTQYF.

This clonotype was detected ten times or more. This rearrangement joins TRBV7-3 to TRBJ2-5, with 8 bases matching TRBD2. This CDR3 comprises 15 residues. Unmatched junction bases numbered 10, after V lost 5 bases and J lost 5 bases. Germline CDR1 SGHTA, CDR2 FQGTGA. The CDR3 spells CASSTVGGAEETQYF. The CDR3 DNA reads TGTGCCAGCAGCACCGTCGGGGGGGCTGAGGAGACCCAGTACTTC.

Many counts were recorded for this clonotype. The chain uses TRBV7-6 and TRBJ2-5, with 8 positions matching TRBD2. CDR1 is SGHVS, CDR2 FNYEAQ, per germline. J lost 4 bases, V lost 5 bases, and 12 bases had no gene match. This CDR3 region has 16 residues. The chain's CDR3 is CASSELTSATLETQYF. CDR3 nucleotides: TGTGCCAGCAGCGAATTGACTAGCGCTACCCTAGAGACCCAGTACTTC.

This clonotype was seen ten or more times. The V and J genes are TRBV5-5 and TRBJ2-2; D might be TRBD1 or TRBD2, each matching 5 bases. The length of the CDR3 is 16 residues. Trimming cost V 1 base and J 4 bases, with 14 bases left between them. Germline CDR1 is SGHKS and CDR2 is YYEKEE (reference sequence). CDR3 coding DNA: TGTGCCAGCAGCTTGTCCCCTGGGGGTGGCACCGGGGAGCTGTTTTTT. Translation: CASSLSPGGGTGELFF.

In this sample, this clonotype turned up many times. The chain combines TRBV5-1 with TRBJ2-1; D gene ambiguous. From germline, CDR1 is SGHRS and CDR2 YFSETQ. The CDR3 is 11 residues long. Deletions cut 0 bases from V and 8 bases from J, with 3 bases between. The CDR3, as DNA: TGCGCCAGCAGCTTGGGACATGAGCAGTTCTTC. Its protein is CASSLGHEQFF.

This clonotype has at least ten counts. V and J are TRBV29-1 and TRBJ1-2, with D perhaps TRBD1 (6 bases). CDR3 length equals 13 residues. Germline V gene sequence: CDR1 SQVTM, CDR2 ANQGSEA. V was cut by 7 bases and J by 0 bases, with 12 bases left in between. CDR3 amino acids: CSGRDTTNYGYTF. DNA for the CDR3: TGCAGCGGCCGGGACACCACTAACTATGGCTACACCTTC.

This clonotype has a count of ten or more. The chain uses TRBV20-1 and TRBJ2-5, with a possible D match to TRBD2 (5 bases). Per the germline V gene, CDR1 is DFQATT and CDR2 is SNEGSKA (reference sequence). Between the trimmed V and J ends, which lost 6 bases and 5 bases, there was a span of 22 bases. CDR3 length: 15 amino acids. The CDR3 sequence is CSASGEGSARETQYF. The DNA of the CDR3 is TGCAGTGCAAGCGGAGAAGGTAGCGCACGGGAGACCCAGTACTTC.

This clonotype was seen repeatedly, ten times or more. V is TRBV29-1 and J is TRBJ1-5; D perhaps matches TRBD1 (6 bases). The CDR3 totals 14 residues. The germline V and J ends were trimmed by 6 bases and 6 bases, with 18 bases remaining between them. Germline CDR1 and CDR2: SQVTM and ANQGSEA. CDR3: CSVSRDQTGQPQHF. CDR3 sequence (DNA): TGCAGCGTCTCCCGGGACCAGACAGGTCAGCCCCAGCATTTT.

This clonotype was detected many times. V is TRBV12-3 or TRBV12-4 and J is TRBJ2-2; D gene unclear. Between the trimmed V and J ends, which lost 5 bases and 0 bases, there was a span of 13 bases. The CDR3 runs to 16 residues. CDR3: CASSPRADANTGELFF. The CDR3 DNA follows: TGTGCCAGCAGTCCCCGGGCGGACGCGAACACCGGGGAGCTGTTTTTT.

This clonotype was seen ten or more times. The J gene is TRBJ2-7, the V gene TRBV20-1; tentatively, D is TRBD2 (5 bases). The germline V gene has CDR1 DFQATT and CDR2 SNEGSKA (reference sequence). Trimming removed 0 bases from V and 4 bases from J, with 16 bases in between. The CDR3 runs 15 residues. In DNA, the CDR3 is TGCAGTGCTAGAGATGGAGGCAGTCTGTCTTACGAGCAGTACTTC. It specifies CSARDGGSLSYEQYF.

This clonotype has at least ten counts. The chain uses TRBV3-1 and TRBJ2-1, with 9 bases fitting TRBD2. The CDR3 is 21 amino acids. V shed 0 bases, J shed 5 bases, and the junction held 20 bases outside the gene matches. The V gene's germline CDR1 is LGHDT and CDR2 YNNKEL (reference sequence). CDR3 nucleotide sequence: TGTGCCAGCAGCCAAGACCTCTGGACTAGCGACCGGGGTCGAAAAAACAATGAGCAGTTCTTC. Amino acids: CASSQDLWTSDRGRKNNEQFF.

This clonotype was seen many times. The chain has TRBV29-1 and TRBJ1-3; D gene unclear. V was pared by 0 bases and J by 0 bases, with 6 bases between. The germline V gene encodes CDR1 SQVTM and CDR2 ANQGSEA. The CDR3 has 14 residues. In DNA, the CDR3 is TGCAGCGTTGAAGATCCGAACTCTGGAAACACCATATATTTT. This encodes CSVEDPNSGNTIYF.

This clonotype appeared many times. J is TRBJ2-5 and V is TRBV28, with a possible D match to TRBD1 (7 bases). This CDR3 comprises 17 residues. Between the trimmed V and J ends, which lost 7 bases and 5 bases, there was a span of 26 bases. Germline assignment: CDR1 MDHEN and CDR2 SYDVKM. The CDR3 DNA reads TGTGCCAGCACCAGGGACCCTTGGAGGGGGCCGAAGGAGACCCAGTACTTC. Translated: CASTRDPWRGPKETQYF.

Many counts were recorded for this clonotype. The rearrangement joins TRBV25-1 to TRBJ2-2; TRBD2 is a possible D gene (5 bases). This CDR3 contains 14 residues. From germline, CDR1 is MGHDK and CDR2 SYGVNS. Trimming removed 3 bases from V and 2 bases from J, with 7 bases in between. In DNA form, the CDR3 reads TGTGCCAGCAGTGACAGGACTAACACCGGGGAGCTGTTTTTT. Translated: CASSDRTNTGELFF. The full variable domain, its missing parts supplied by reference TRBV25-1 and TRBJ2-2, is EADIYQTPRYLVIGTGKKITLECSQTMGHDKMYWYQQDPGMELHLIHYSYGVNSTEKGDLSSESTVSRIRTEHFPLTLESARPSHTSQYLCASSDRTNTGELFFGEGSRLTVL.

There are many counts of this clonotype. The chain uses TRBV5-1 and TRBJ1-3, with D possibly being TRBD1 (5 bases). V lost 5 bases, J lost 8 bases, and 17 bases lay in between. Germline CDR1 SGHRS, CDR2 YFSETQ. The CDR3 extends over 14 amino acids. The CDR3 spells CASRRYQSGDTIYF. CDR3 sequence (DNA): TGCGCCAGCAGACGGTATCAGTCGGGGGACACCATATATTTT.

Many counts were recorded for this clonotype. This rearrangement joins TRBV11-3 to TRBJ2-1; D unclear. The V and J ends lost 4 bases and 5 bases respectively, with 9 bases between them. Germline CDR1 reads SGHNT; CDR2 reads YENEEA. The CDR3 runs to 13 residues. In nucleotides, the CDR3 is TGTGCCAGCAGCTCGCATGGTGACAATGAGCAGTTCTTC. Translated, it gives CASSSHGDNEQFF.

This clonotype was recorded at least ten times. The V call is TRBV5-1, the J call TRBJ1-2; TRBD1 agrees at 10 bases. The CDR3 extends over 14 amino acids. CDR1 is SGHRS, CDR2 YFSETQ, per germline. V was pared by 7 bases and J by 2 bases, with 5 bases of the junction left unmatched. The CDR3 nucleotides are TGCGCCAGCGAACCGGGACAGGGGAACTATGGCTACACCTTC. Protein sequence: CASEPGQGNYGYTF.